Listed below are T cell receptor beta chains from one sample, sequenced in a study of control samples from healthy donors and cancer patients. This table comes from immunoSEQ multiplex PCR, and its TCRdb copy is limited to in-frame clones, with some not included. The sample contains 200,000 or so clones, roughly 94% of which appear only once. Input material: blood. The receptors originated from a man aged 45-65 years in good health. Both conserved end residues are part of each CDR3. Each record gives: CDR3 DNA, CDR3 protein, D gene, J gene, clone size, V gene. A D gene is named only where the DNA matches it firmly. Clone size is shown for a subset of rows, as once, few, many or a class of expanded clone.

DNA: TGTGCCACCAGTGACTCAACAGCGGGGGCAACTGAAGCTTTCTTT; CDR3: CATSDSTAGATEAFF; D: NA; J: TRBJ1-1; size: NA; V: TRBV24-1
DNA: TGTGCCAGCAGCTTAGGTCGTTACGGAGCTAATGAAAAACTGTTTTTT; CDR3: CASSLGRYGANEKLFF; D: NA; J: TRBJ1-4; size: NA; V: TRBV5-6
DNA: TGTGCCAGCACCGAAGACAGGGTGGGTCAGCCCCAGCATTTT; CDR3: CASTEDRVGQPQHF; D: TRBD1; J: TRBJ1-5; size: NA; V: TRBV2
DNA: TGTGCCAGCAGCGGGGGTCAGGGGTCCCTAAATCAGCCCCAGCATTTT; CDR3: CASSGGQGSLNQPQHF; D: NA; J: TRBJ1-5; size: NA; V: TRBV5-6
DNA: TGCGCCAGCAGCCAAGTAACCGATTGGACAGGGGGACGACCTGGGGCCAACGTCCTGACTTTC; CDR3: CASSQVTDWTGGRPGANVLTF; D: TRBD1; J: TRBJ2-6; size: once; V: TRBV4-3
DNA: TGCGCCAGCAGTATTGAGGGAATCAATGAGCAGTTCTTC; CDR3: CASSIEGINEQFF; D: NA; J: TRBJ2-1; size: NA; V: TRBV5-1
DNA: TGTGCCAGCAGCCTTGACAGGGCCTCTGGAAACACCATATATTTT; CDR3: CASSLDRASGNTIYF; D: TRBD1; J: TRBJ1-3; size: NA; V: TRBV9
DNA: TGTGCCAGCAGCCTAGGGGTAGGGGGTTACGAGCAGTACTTC; CDR3: CASSLGVGGYEQYF; D: NA; J: TRBJ2-7; size: NA; V: TRBV3-1/TRBV3-2
DNA: TGTGCCAGCAGATTACAGGGCCCGGGGGACACCGGGGAGCTGTTTTTT; CDR3: CASRLQGPGDTGELFF; D: NA; J: TRBJ2-2; size: NA; V: TRBV6-6
DNA: TGTGCCAGCAGTGAAATTGGGCACCTTGGGGCAGATACGCAGTATTTT; CDR3: CASSEIGHLGADTQYF; D: NA; J: TRBJ2-3; size: NA; V: TRBV6-1
DNA: TGTGCCAGCACCCAAACGGCAGGGGCTTGGGAAAAACTGTTTTTT; CDR3: CASTQTAGAWEKLFF; D: NA; J: TRBJ1-4; size: once; V: TRBV6-5
DNA: TGTGCCAGTCTGGACGGGGCAGGGGAGGGTGATGAGCAGTTCTTC; CDR3: CASLDGAGEGDEQFF; D: NA; J: TRBJ2-1; size: NA; V: TRBV19
DNA: TGTGCCAGCAGTGAGCTATACCGTTATAATTCACCCCTCCACTTT; CDR3: CASSELYRYNSPLHF; D: NA; J: TRBJ1-6; size: NA; V: TRBV25-1
DNA: TGCAGCGTTGAAGGAGGGAACACTGAAGCTTTCTTT; CDR3: CSVEGGNTEAFF; D: NA; J: TRBJ1-1; size: NA; V: TRBV29-1
DNA: TGTGCCAGCAGCCCACATCCCGAAGCTTTCTTT; CDR3: CASSPHPEAFF; D: NA; J: TRBJ1-1; size: NA; V: TRBV3-1/TRBV3-2
DNA: TGTGCCAGCACGACCCAGAACTATGGCTACACCTTC; CDR3: CASTTQNYGYTF; D: NA; J: TRBJ1-2; size: NA; V: TRBV6-6
DNA: TGCGCCAGCAGCTTGGGGCCGGGAGGCTCCTATAATTCACCCCTCCACTTT; CDR3: CASSLGPGGSYNSPLHF; D: NA; J: TRBJ1-6; size: NA; V: TRBV5-1
DNA: TGTGCCAGCACCCGGGGTTTGTACCAAGAGACCCAGTACTTC; CDR3: CASTRGLYQETQYF; D: NA; J: TRBJ2-5; size: NA; V: TRBV5-8